This TCR beta chain was sequenced in a study of T cell responses to AZD1222 COVID-19 vaccine (dated by TCRdb to about 2021). Looking at the study overall: AZD1222 recipients whose second dose came at about 4 weeks and those whose second dose came at about 12 weeks were combined into one group, since spike-specific TCR depth and breadth did not differ between the two schedules. TCR sequencing covered fewer than 250 trial participants: 200 to 220 given two doses of AZD1222 and about 26 given two doses of MenACWY control vaccine. Trial participants were enrolled into age subgroups of 18-55, 56-69 and 70-plus years, which contained about 150, 27 and 61 TCR-sequenced participants, respectively.

A word on this clone: The antigen this receptor binds is unknown. No base quality information exists; no much larger clone differs at one position.

The CDR3, cysteine through phenylalanine, is 13 amino acids long. The kept DNA is CDR3 alone, 39 bases in frame from the first base. V gives up 3 bases and J gives up 9 bases, and the segment between their germline ends measures 15 bases. Per the germline V gene, SGDLS is the CDR1 and YYNGEE is the CDR2. Read against the paper, the sample's time point label means: baseline before first vaccination. Vaccinee samples came from UK trials COV001 and COV002, including a single-blind randomized controlled phase 2/3 trial of AZD1222 (ChAdOx1 nCoV-19) in healthy adults. For TCRbeta chain sequencing, PBMC samples from trial participants were taken at day 0 and at day 28 after the second dose. The CDR3 regions of human TCRbeta chains were subjected to immunosequencing. On the authors' methods: TCRs in the repertoires were compared against a reference library of SARS-CoV-2-specific TCRs that had been generated with the MIRA antigen-specificity platform. Breadth was defined as the fraction of unique TCRs that were SARS-CoV-2-associated. Depth was defined as the fraction of total T cells that were SARS-CoV-2-associated. Each spike-specific TCR was assigned to its reactive spike region and to a CD4 or CD8 class using the MIRA data. Log10-transformed breadth and depth values were compared by one-way ANOVA with Sidak's multiple comparisons tests. TCRdb re-hosts the immuneACCESS table, in-frame sequences only. Its copies lack some clones; in the studies checked, an unresolved V gene accounts for under half of them, and the cause for the rest is not known. The V and J calls and clone size come from that table; D and trimming were worked out from the DNA. The table for this sample lists 94,000 or so clones; 80% to 90% of them were counted only once. The top ten hold approximately 1.5% of the sample.

Summary of the overall study and its limitations: Vaccine-associated CD4 TCRs spanned the whole spike protein, with dominant responses in regions 160-218 and 743-854. No day 14 peak-response samples were available, so repertoires were characterized only after the peak T cell response. Most participants were white British and females outnumbered males, and the authors suggested that clonal diversity may have been underestimated. Epitopes outside the regions mutated in the B.1.351 and B.1.1.7 variants were reportedly recognized by nearly half of the unique spike-specific TCRs. After two AZD1222 doses, spike-specific TCR breadth and depth were significantly higher than at day 0 and than in MenACWY recipients. Conclusions about previously exposed vaccinees are limited because only a handful of AZD1222 recipients were SARS-CoV-2 seropositive at baseline. In the small 56-69-year group, the increase in depth fell short of significance, most likely because of low power.

The V gene is TRBV9 and the J gene is TRBJ1-1, with the D gene uncertain. The sequence was collected from an adult in good health. The starting material was peripheral blood, obtained on day 0 of AZD1222 vaccination. The DNA is TGTGCCAGCAGCGCTACATACCGTCCCAAAGCTTTCTTT. Its protein reads: CASSATYRPKAFF. The reference TRBV9 and TRBJ1-1 proteins fill in what lies around the CDR3, so the full variable domain reads DSGVTQTPKHLITATGQRVTLRCSPRSGDLSVYWYQQSLDQGLQFLIQYYNGEERAKGNILERFSAQQFPDLHSELNLSSLELGDSALYFCASSATYRPKAFFGQGTRLTVV.